Detailed here is one T cell receptor beta chain. Its antigen is unidentified. The junction and the germline gene differ at one end; a read error may be behind it. The data are from a study of CD8+CD57+ T cells in acquired aplastic anemia. Study information: DNA per sorted CD4+ or CD8+ sample ranged roughly 0.19 to 27.4 ug, averaging roughly 3.2 ug. Whole-study findings and limits: Around 27 was the count of CD8+ CDR3 sequences that patients shared with controls. Patients versus controls showed no significant CD8+ Simpson's diversity difference.

CDR1 is SGHRS, CDR2 YFSETQ, per germline. The CDR3 has 13 residues. Researchers used genomic DNA as the template to profile TCR beta VDJ and CDR3. Using its own MiXCR run on the reads, TCRdb lists one record per CDR3 protein. The data contain 170,000 or so distinct CDR3 sequences, roughly 50% of them singletons. CD8+CD57+ cell expansion, shown by flow cytometry, had occurred in the patients selected for sequencing. Sequenced sample: sorted CD4+, CD8+, or CD8+CD57+ T cells (not recorded which) from PBMCs. The chain couples TRBV5-1 to TRBJ2-7; the D is unclear. The receptor was derived from a human donor with aplastic anemia. CDR3 region: CASKETVSYEQYF. CDR3 sequence (DNA): TGCGCAAGCAAGGAGACGGTCTCCTACGAGCAGTACTTC.